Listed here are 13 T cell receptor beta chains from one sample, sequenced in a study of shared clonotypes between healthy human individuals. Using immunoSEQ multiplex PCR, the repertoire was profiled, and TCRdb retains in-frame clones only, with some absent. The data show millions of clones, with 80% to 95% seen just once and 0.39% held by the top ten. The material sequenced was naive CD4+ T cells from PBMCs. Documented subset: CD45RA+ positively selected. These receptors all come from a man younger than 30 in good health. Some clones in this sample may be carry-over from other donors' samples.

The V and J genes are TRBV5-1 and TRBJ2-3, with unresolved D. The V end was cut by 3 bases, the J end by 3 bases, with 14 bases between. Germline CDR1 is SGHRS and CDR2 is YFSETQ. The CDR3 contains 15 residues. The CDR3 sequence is CASSSDGNPTDTQYF. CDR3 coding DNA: TGCGCCAGCAGCTCCGACGGTAACCCAACAGATACGCAGTATTTT.

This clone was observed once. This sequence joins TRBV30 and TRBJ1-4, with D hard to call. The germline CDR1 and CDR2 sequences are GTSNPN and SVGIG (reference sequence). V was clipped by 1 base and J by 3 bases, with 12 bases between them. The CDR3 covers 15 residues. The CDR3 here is CAWSAPSRANEKLFF. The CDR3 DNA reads TGTGCCTGGAGTGCCCCCTCAAGGGCTAATGAAAAACTGTTTTTT.

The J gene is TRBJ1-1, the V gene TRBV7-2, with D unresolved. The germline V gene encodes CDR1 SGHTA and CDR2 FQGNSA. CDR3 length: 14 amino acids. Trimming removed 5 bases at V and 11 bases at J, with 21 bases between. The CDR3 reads CASSPPPEGGKAFF. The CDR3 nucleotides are TGTGCCAGCAGCCCGCCCCCCGAGGGAGGTAAGGCTTTCTTT.

This CDR3 is CASSRGTSGRGDTQYF. The CDR3 DNA sequence: TGTGCCAGCAGCAGAGGGACTAGCGGGAGGGGGGATACGCAGTATTTT. V and J are TRBV5-4 and TRBJ2-3; 16 bases map to TRBD2. The V segment lost 4 bases and the J segment 6 bases; nucleotides outside the gene matches: 5. The germline gives CDR1 SGHNT, CDR2 YYREEE (reference sequence). The CDR3 is 16 amino acids.

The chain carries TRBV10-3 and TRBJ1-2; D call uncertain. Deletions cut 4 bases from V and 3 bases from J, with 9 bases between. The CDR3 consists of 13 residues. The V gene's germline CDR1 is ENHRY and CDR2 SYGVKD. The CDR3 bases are TGTGCCATCAGTGGATGGGCAGACTATGGCTACACCTTC. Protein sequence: CAISGWADYGYTF.

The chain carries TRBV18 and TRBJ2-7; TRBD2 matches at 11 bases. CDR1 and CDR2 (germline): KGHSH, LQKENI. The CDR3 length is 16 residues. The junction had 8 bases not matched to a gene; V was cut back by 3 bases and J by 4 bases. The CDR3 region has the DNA TGTGCCAGCTCACCCCCTAGCGGGAGGACCTCTTACGAGCAGTACTTC. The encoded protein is CASSPPSGRTSYEQYF.

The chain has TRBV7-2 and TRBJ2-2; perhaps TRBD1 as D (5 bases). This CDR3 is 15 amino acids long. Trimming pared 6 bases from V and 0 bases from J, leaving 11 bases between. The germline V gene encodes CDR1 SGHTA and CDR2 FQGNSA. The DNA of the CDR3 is TGTGCCAGCAGTCAGGGATCGACGAACACCGGGGAGCTGTTTTTT. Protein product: CASSQGSTNTGELFF.

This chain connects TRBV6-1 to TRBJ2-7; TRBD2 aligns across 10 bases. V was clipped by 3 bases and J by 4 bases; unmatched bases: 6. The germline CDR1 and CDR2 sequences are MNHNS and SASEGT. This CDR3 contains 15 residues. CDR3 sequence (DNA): TGTGCCAGCAGTGAGAGCGGGAGGGCCCTTTACGAGCAGTACTTC. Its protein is CASSESGRALYEQYF.

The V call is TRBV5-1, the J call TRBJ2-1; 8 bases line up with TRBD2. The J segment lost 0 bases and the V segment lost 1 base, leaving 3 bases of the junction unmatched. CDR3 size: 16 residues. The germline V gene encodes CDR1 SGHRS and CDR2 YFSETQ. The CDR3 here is CASSLNAGGSYNEQFF. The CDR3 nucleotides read TGCGCCAGCAGCTTGAACGCGGGAGGCTCCTACAATGAGCAGTTCTTC.

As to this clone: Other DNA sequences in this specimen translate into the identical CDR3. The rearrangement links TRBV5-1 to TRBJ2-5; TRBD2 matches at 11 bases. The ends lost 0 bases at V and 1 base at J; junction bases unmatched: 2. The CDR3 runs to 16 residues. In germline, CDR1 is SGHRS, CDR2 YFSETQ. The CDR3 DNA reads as TGCGCCAGCAGCTTGGGACTAGCGGGGACCCAAGAGACCCAGTACTTC. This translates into CASSLGLAGTQETQYF.

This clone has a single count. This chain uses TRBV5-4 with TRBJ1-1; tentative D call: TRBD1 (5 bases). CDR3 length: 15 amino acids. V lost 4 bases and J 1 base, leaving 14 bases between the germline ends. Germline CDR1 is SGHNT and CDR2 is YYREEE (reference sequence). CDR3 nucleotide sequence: TGTGCCAGCAGCCTTACCGGGGCGCCGAACACTGAAGCTTTCTTT. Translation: CASSLTGAPNTEAFF.

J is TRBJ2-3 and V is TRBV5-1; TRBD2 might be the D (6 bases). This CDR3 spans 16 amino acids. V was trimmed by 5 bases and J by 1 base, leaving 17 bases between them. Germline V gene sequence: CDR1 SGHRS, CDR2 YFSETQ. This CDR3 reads CASSLPGVYRTDTQYF. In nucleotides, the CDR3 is TGCGCCAGCAGTCTTCCGGGGGTTTATCGCACAGATACGCAGTATTTT.

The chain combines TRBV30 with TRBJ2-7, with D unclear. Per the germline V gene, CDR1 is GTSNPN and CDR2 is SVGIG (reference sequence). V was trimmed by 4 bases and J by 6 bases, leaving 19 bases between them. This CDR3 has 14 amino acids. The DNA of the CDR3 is TGTGCCTGGAACCTGGGCACAACCCTACGCGAGCAGTACTTC. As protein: CAWNLGTTLREQYF.